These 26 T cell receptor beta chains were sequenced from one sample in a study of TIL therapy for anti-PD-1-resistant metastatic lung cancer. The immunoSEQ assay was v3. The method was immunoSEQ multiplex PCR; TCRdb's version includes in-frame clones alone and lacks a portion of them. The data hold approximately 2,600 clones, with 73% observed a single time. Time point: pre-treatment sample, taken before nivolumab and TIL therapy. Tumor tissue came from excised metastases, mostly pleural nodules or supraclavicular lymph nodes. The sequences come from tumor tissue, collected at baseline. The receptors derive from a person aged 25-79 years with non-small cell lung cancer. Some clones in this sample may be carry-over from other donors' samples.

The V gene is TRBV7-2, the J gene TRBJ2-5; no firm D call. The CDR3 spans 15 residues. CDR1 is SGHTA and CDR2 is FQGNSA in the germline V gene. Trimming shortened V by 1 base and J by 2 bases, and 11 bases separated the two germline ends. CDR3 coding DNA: TGTGCCAGCAGCTTAGACCCCTCCACTCAAGAGACCCAGTACTTC. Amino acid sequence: CASSLDPSTQETQYF.

CDR3 loop: CASSLESGSNQPQHF. The CDR3 nucleotides are TGCGCCAGCAGCTTGGAAAGCGGCAGCAATCAGCCCCAGCATTTT. The rearrangement uses TRBV5-1 and TRBJ1-5; D remains unclear. Trimming took off 0 bases at V and 1 base at J, with 8 bases between the two ends. This CDR3 is built from 15 residues. CDR1 SGHRS and CDR2 YFSETQ come from the germline V gene.

The CDR3 reads CASSQDTPTWNTGELFF. In DNA, the CDR3 is TGCGCCAGCAGCCAAGATACACCCACCTGGAACACCGGGGAGCTGTTTTTT. The chain carries TRBV4-1 and TRBJ2-2; D gene ambiguous. Germline V gene data show CDR1 as MGHRA and CDR2 as YSYEKL. V gave up 0 bases and J gave up 1 base, with 12 bases separating them. This CDR3 has 17 residues.

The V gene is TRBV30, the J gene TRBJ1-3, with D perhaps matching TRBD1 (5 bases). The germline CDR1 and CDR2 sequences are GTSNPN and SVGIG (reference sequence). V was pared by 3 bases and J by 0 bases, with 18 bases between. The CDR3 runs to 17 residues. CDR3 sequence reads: CAWRKLGTPSSGNTIYF. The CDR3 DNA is TGTGCCTGGAGAAAACTAGGGACCCCTAGCTCTGGAAACACCATATATTTT.

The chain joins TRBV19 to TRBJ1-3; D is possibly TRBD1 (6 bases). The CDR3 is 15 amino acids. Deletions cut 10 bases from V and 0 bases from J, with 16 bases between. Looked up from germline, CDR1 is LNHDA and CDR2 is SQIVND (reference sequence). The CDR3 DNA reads TGTGCCACTTACGACAGGACTTACTCTGGAAACACCATATATTTT. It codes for CATYDRTYSGNTIYF.

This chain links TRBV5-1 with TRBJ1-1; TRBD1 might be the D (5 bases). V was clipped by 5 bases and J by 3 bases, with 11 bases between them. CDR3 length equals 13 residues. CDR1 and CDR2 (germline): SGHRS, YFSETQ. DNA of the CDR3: TGCGCCAGCAGGGGTCTGGGGGACACTGAAGCTTTCTTT. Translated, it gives CASRGLGDTEAFF.

CDR3 protein: CASSLAGKNNYGYTF. The CDR3 DNA reads as TGCGCCAGCAGCTTGGCCGGGAAGAATAACTATGGCTACACCTTC. This chain joins TRBV5-1 and TRBJ1-2, with D unclear. V was trimmed by 0 bases and J by 1 base, leaving 10 bases between them. The CDR3 extends over 15 amino acids. Per germline, CDR1 SGHRS and CDR2 YFSETQ.

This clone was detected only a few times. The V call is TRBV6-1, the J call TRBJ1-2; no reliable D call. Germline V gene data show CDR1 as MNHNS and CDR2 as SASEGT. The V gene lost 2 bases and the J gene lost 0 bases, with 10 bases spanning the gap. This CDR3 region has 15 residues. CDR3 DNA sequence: TGTGCCAGCAGTGAATACACCGGAGCTAACTATGGCTACACCTTC. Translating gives CASSEYTGANYGYTF.

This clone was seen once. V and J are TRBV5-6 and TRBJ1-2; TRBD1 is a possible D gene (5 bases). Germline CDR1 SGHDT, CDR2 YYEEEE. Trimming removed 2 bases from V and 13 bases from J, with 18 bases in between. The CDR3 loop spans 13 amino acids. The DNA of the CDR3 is TGTGCCAGCAGCTTTGGGACCGCCGGTTGGGTCACCTTC. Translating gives CASSFGTAGWVTF.

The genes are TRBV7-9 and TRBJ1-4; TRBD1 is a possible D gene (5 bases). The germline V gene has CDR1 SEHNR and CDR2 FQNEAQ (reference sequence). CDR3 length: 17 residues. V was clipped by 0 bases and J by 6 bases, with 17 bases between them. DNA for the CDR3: TGTGCCAGCAGCTTAGCATTGACAGCTCACTCGTATGAAAAACTGTTTTTT. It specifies CASSLALTAHSYEKLFF.

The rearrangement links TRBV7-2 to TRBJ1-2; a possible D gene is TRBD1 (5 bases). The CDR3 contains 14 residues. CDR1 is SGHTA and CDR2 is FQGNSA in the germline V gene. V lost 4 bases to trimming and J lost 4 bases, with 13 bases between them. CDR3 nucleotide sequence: TGTGCCAGCAGCTCCGCCCGGGGCGGCTATGGCTACACCTTC. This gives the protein CASSSARGGYGYTF.

The CDR3 nucleotides are TGCGCCAGCAGCCCCAAAAGCCAGGGGGCGAACGGGGCCAACGTCCTGACTTTC. Its translation is CASSPKSQGANGANVLTF. The chain combines TRBV4-1 with TRBJ2-6; 8 bases fit TRBD1. J was trimmed by 4 bases and V by 4 bases; bases with no gene match: 12. This CDR3 contains 18 residues. CDR1 is MGHRA and CDR2 is YSYEKL in the germline V gene.

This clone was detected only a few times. The CDR3 nucleotides are TGTGCCAGCAGTTACCTGGGGGGGGAAGCCTACGAGCAGTACTTC. Its protein is CASSYLGGEAYEQYF. The V and J genes are TRBV6-6 and TRBJ2-7; 7 positions agree with TRBD2. The CDR3 has 15 residues. CDR1 and CDR2 (germline): MNHNY, SVGAGI (reference sequence). Germline trimming cut 2 bases from V and 2 bases from J; bases unmatched to any gene: 6.

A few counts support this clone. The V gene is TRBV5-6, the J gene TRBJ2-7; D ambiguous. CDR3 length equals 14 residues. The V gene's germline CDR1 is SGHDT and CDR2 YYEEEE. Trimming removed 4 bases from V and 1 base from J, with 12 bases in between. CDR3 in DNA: TGTGCCAGCAGCCGCGGCCGGAGATCCTACGAGCAGTACTTC. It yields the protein CASSRGRRSYEQYF.

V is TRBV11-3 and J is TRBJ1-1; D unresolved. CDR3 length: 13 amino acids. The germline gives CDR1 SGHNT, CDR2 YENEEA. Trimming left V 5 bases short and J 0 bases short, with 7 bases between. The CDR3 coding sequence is TGTGCCAGCAGCGCCGTTTTGAACACTGAAGCTTTCTTT. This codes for CASSAVLNTEAFF.

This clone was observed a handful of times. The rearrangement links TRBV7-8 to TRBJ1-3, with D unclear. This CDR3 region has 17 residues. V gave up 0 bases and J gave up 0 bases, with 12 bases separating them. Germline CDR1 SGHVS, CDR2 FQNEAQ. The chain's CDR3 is CASSLAQDGRSGNTIYF. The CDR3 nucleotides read TGTGCCAGCAGCTTAGCGCAGGACGGCCGCTCTGGAAACACCATATATTTT.

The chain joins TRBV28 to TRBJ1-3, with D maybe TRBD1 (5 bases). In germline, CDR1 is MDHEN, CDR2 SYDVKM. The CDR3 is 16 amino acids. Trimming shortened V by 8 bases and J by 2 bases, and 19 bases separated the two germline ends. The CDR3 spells CASGFGGYGAGNTIYF. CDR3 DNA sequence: TGTGCCAGCGGGTTTGGGGGGTACGGCGCTGGAAACACCATATATTTT.

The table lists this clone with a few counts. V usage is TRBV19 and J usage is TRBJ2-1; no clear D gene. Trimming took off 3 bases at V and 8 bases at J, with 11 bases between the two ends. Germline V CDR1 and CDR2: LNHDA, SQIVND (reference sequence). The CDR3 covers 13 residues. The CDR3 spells CASSIIGSDEQFF. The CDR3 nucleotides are TGTGCCAGTAGTATTATAGGTTCGGATGAGCAGTTCTTC.

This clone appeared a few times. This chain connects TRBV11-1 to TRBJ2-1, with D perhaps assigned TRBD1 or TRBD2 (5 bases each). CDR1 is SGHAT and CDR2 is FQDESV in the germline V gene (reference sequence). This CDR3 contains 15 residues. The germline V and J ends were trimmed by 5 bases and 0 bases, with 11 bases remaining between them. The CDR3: CASSPMRGSYNEQFF. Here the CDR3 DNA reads TGTGCCAGCAGCCCCATGAGGGGCTCCTACAATGAGCAGTTCTTC.

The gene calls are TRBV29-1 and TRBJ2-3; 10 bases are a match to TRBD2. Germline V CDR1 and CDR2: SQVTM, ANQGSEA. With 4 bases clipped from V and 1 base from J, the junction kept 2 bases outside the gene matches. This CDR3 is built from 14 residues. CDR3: CSVVLAGRTDTQYF. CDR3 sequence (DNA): TGCAGCGTTGTACTAGCGGGGCGCACAGATACGCAGTATTTT.

The CDR3 loop reads CAISTRDRGRQETQYF. The CDR3 DNA follows: TGTGCCATCAGTACCCGGGACAGGGGGCGTCAAGAGACCCAGTACTTC. The genes are TRBV10-3 and TRBJ2-5, with TRBD1 matching 12 bases. Germline CDR1 ENHRY, CDR2 SYGVKD. This CDR3 is 16 amino acids long. J was trimmed by 2 bases and V by 5 bases; bases with no gene match: 6.

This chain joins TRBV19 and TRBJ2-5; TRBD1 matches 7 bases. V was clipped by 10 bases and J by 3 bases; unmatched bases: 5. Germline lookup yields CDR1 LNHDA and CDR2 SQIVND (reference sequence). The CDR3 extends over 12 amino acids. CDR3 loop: CATSTGKETQYF. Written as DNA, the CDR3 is TGTGCCACCTCGACAGGGAAAGAGACCCAGTACTTC.

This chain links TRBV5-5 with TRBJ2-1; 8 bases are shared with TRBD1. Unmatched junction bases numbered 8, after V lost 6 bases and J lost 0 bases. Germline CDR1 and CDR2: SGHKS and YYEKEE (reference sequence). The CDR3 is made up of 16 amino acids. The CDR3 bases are TGTGCCAGCACTCCGACAGGGGAGAGCTCCTACAATGAGCAGTTCTTC. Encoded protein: CASTPTGESSYNEQFF.

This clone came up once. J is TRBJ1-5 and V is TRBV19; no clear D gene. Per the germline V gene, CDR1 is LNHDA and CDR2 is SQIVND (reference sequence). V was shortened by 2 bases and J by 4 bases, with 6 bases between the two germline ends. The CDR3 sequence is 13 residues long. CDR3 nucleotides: TGTGCCAGTAGTATAACAGATAATCAGCCCCAGCATTTT. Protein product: CASSITDNQPQHF. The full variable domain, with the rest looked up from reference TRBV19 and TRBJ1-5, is DGGITQSPKYLFRKEGQNVTLSCEQNLNHDAMYWYRQDPGQGLRLIYYSQIVNDFQKGDIAEGYSVSREKKESFPLTVTSAQKNPTAFYLCASSITDNQPQHFGDGTRLSIL.

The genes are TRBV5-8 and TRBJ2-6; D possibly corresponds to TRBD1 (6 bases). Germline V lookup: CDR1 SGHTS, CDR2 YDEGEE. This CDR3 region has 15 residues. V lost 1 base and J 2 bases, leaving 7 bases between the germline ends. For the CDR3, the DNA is TGTGCCAGCAGCTTGACAGGGACTGGGGCCAACGTCCTGACTTTC. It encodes CASSLTGTGANVLTF.

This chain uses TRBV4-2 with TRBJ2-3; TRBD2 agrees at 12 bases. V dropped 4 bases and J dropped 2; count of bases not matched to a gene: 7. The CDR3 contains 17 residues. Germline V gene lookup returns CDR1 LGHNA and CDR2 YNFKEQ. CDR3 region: CASSRVGLAGTTDTQYF. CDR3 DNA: TGTGCCAGCAGCCGGGTCGGACTAGCGGGAACCACAGATACGCAGTATTTT.